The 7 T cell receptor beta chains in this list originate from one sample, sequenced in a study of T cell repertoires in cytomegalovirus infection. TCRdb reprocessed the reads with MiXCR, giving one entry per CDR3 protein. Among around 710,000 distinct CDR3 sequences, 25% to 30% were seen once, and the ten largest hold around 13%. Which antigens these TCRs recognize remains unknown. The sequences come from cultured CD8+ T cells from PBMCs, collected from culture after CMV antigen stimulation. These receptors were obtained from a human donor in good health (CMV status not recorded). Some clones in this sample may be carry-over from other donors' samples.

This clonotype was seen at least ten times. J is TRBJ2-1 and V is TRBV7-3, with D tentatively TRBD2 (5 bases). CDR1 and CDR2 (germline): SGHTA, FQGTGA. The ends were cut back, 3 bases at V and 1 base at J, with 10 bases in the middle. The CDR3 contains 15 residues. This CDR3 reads CASSFSEASYNEQFF. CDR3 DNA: TGTGCCAGCAGCTTCTCGGAGGCTTCCTACAATGAGCAGTTCTTC.

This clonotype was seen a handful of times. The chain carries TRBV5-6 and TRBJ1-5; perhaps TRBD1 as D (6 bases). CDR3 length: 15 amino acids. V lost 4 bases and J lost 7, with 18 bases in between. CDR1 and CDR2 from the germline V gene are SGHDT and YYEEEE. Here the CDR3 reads CASSLGTNTGQPQHF. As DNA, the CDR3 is TGTGCCAGCAGCCTGGGGACAAACACGGGCCAGCCCCAGCATTTT.

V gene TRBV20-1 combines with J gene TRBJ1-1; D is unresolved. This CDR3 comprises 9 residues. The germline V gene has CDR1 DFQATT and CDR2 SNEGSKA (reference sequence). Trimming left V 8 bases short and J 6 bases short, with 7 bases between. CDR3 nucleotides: TGCAGTCCAACGGCTGAAGCTTTCTTT. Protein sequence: CSPTAEAFF.

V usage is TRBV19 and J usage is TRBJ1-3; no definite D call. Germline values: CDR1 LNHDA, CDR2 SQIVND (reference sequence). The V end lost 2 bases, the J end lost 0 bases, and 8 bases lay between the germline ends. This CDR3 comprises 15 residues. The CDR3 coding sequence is TGTGCCAGTAGTATAACCGGGATCTCTGGAAACACCATATATTTT. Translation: CASSITGISGNTIYF.

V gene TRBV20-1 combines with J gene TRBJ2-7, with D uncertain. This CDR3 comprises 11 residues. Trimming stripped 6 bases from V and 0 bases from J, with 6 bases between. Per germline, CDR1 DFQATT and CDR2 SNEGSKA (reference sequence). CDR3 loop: CSAWYSYEQYF. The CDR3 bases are TGCAGTGCATGGTACTCCTACGAGCAGTACTTC.

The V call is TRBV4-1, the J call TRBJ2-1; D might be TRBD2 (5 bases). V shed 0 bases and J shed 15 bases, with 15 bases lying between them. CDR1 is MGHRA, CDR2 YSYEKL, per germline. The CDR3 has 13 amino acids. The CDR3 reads CASSQEGNPEGFF. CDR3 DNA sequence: TGCGCCAGCAGCCAAGAAGGGAACCCCGAGGGGTTCTTC.

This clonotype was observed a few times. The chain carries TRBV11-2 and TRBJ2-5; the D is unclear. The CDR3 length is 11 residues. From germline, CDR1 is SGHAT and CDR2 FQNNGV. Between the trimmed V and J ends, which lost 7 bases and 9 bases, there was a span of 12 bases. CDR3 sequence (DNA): TGTGCCAGCACCTCTAATTTAGCCCAGTACTTC. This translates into CASTSNLAQYF.